The 30 T cell receptor beta chains below were found in one sample sequenced in a study of regulatory T cells in long-lasting Graves disease. Arm-PCR of CDR3 regions and iRepertoire HTBI primers were the basis on which TCR beta libraries were built. From the multiplex PCR reads, TCRdb called clonotypes with MiXCR, one entry per CDR3 protein. The sample has 390,000 or so distinct CDR3 sequences; about 10% are singletons. Time point defined: newly diagnosed GD, antithyroid drugs for less than 3 months. The TCR library used RNA extracted from PBMCs. These data were also reused for a study on T cells in Graves' hyperthyroidism and ophthalmopathy.

Sample: peripheral blood mononuclear cells (PBMCs), taken at new diagnosis, from a patient treated with antithyroid drugs. These receptors all come from a young woman with Graves disease.

This clonotype has only a few counts. The chain recombines TRBV2 with TRBJ1-2, with D possibly TRBD1 on 6 matching bases. Per germline, CDR1 SNHLY and CDR2 FYNNEI. This CDR3 has 18 amino acids. V was trimmed by 3 bases and J by 0 bases, leaving 20 bases between them. The CDR3 protein is CASSEGFGQGLSNYGYTF. The CDR3 DNA is TGTGCCAGCAGTGAGGGTTTTGGCCAGGGGTTATCTAACTATGGCTACACCTTC.

This clonotype was observed many times. The genes are TRBV28 and TRBJ2-4; TRBD1 might be the D (6 bases). CDR1 MDHEN and CDR2 SYDVKM come from the germline V gene. The CDR3 is made up of 13 amino acids. Trimming pared 2 bases from V and 11 bases from J, leaving 13 bases between. The CDR3 sequence: CASSLGHTGLQYF. Written as DNA, the CDR3 is TGTGCCAGCAGTTTAGGGCACACAGGGCTTCAGTACTTC.

This clonotype was observed a few times. The chain employs TRBV28 and TRBJ2-7; 7 bases are a match to TRBD1. Per germline, CDR1 MDHEN and CDR2 SYDVKM. J lost 3 bases, V lost 7 bases, and 9 bases had no gene match. The CDR3 has 14 residues. CDR3 protein: CASTSAGTDYEQYV. The CDR3 nucleotides read TGTGCCAGCACCTCAGCCGGGACAGACTACGAGCAGTACGTC.

There are many counts of this clonotype. J is TRBJ2-2 and V is TRBV28; D may be TRBD1 or TRBD2 (6 bases each). Trimming left V 5 bases short and J 1 base short, with 14 bases between. The CDR3 length is 16 residues. The germline CDR1 and CDR2 sequences are MDHEN and SYDVKM. The DNA of the CDR3 is TGTGCCAGCAGTAGGATCGGGGGCCGGAACACCGGGGAGCTGTTTTTT. Amino acids: CASSRIGGRNTGELFF. Filled out from reference TRBV28 and TRBJ2-2, the complete variable domain reads DVKVTQSSRYLVKRTGEKVFLECVQDMDHENMFWYRQDPGLGLRLIYFSYDVKMKEKGDIPEGYSVSREKKERFSLILESASTNQTSMYLCASSRIGGRNTGELFFGEGSRLTVL.

This clonotype was picked up many times. This chain links TRBV7-2 with TRBJ2-5; 7 bases are a match to TRBD2. This CDR3 contains 17 residues. In germline, CDR1 is SGHTA, CDR2 FQGNSA. With 5 bases clipped from V and 0 bases from J, the junction kept 12 bases outside the gene matches. CDR3 nucleotides: TGTGCCAGCAGCCCCGCCCCGTTTAGCGGGTACCAAGAGACCCAGTACTTC. This codes for CASSPAPFSGYQETQYF.

The chain has TRBV12-3 or TRBV12-4 and TRBJ2-7, with D tentatively TRBD1 (6 bases). This CDR3 has 13 amino acids. V shed 10 bases and J shed 3 bases, with 16 bases lying between them. The CDR3 here is CATWEQGDYEQYF. CDR3 coding DNA: TGTGCCACCTGGGAACAGGGAGACTACGAGCAGTACTTC.

This clonotype was recorded at least ten times. This chain connects TRBV28 to TRBJ1-5; D is ambiguous. The CDR3 spans 13 residues. V was pared by 2 bases and J by 7 bases, with 9 bases between. CDR1 and CDR2 from the germline V gene are MDHEN and SYDVKM. The CDR3 here is CASSLRLQQPQHF. CDR3 nucleotides: TGTGCCAGCAGTTTACGGTTACAGCAGCCCCAGCATTTT.

Remarks on this clonotype: A much larger clonotype is one base distant, so this may be a read error. The chain carries TRBV7-2 and TRBJ2-4, with D maybe TRBD2 (5 bases). This CDR3 has 15 residues. V shed 1 base and J shed 13 bases, with 20 bases lying between them. Looked up from germline, CDR1 is SGHTA and CDR2 is FQGNSA. CDR3 sequence: CASSLDGVTYNEQYF. The CDR3 DNA follows: TGTGCCAGCAGCTTAGACGGGGTTACCTACAATGAGCAGTACTTC.

This clonotype was counted between two and nine times. DNA for the CDR3: TGCAGTGCCACGGGACTAGCGGGAGGGCCCTACAATGAGCAGTTCTTC. It encodes CSATGLAGGPYNEQFF. The V gene is TRBV20-1, the J gene TRBJ2-1; TRBD2 agrees at 16 bases. V was clipped by 6 bases and J by 2 bases; unmatched bases: 4. The V gene's germline CDR1 is DFQATT and CDR2 SNEGSKA (reference sequence). The CDR3 runs to 16 residues.

This clonotype has a count of ten or more. The chain carries TRBV7-2 and TRBJ1-2; D is undetermined. CDR3 length: 15 residues. The V and J ends lost 1 base and 4 bases respectively, with 13 bases between them. Germline V gene lookup returns CDR1 SGHTA and CDR2 FQGNSA. The CDR3 sequence: CASSLGIQTGYGYTF. As DNA, the CDR3 is TGTGCCAGCAGCTTAGGTATACAAACCGGCTATGGCTACACCTTC. Full variable domain (rest looked up from reference TRBV7-2 and TRBJ1-2): GAGVSQSPSNKVTEKGKDVELRCDPISGHTALYWYRQSLGQGLEFLIYFQGNSAPDKSGLPSDRFSAERTGGSVSTLTIQRTQQEDSAVYLCASSLGIQTGYGYTFGSGTRLTVV.

The chain couples TRBV19 to TRBJ1-2; 10 nucleotides line up with TRBD1. The CDR3 extends over 14 amino acids. Trimming cost V 1 base and J 6 bases; bases outside gene matches: 2. Germline-derived CDR1 and CDR2 are LNHDA and SQIVND (reference sequence). The CDR3 DNA reads TGTGCCAGTAGTATAGTCGGGACAGGGGATGGCTACACCTTC. Its translation is CASSIVGTGDGYTF. Variable domain in full (rest from reference TRBV19 and TRBJ1-2): DGGITQSPKYLFRKEGQNVTLSCEQNLNHDAMYWYRQDPGQGLRLIYYSQIVNDFQKGDIAEGYSVSREKKESFPLTVTSAQKNPTAFYLCASSIVGTGDGYTFGSGTRLTVV.

This clonotype was observed at least ten times. This chain joins TRBV7-2 and TRBJ2-7, with TRBD1 matching 7 bases. The CDR3 consists of 15 residues. J was trimmed by 2 bases and V by 1 base; bases with no gene match: 5. Germline V gene data show CDR1 as SGHTA and CDR2 as FQGNSA. The CDR3 DNA follows: TGTGCCAGCAGCTTAGTTCGGGACAGTCCCTACGAGCAGTACTTC. Residues: CASSLVRDSPYEQYF.

Ten or more counts support this clonotype. The chain has TRBV6-4 and TRBJ2-7, with 13 bases lining up with TRBD2. Germline V gene lookup returns CDR1 MRHNA and CDR2 SNTAGT. This CDR3 has 15 residues. Unmatched junction bases numbered 6, after V lost 5 bases and J lost 5 bases. CDR3 amino acids: CASSLGLAGADEQYF. Written as DNA, the CDR3 is TGTGCCAGCAGTCTCGGACTAGCGGGAGCCGACGAGCAGTACTTC.

The chain uses TRBV19 and TRBJ1-2; D gene uncertain. V lost 3 bases, J lost 6 bases, and 8 bases lay in between. CDR1 LNHDA and CDR2 SQIVND come from the germline V gene (reference sequence). This CDR3 spans 12 amino acids. CDR3 in DNA: TGTGCCAGTAGTATCCCAGGCCATGGCTACACCTTC. Translated: CASSIPGHGYTF.

The V call is TRBV11-2, the J call TRBJ2-7, with TRBD1 identical over 7 bases. V was clipped by 7 bases and J by 0 bases; unmatched bases: 18. The length of the CDR3 is 18 residues. Germline V lookup: CDR1 SGHAT, CDR2 FQNNGV. CDR3 in amino acids: CASNPLAPRQGNSYEQYF. CDR3 coding DNA: TGTGCCAGCAACCCCTTGGCTCCACGACAGGGCAACTCCTACGAGCAGTACTTC.

This clonotype was counted a few times. A junction boundary mismatches the germline segment, possibly from a read error. V and J are TRBV2 and TRBJ1-4; D remains ambiguous. This CDR3 is 15 amino acids long. Germline V CDR1 and CDR2: SNHLY, FYNNEI. The CDR3 here is CGSSGDRVLGEKLFF. In DNA form, the CDR3 reads TGTGGCAGCAGTGGTGACCGGGTCCTGGGTGAAAAACTGTTTTTT.

This clonotype has more than one count but fewer than ten. The CDR3 loop reads CASSIFEQASGISYNEQFF. DNA of the CDR3: TGTGCCAGCAGCATCTTTGAGCAGGCTAGCGGGATTTCCTACAATGAGCAGTTCTTC. The J gene is TRBJ2-1, the V gene TRBV5-4; 9 bases align to TRBD2. The CDR3 has 19 residues. J lost 1 base, V lost 4 bases, and 15 bases had no gene match. Germline values: CDR1 SGHNT, CDR2 YYREEE (reference sequence).

This clonotype has just a few counts. The chain recombines TRBV5-1 with TRBJ1-2; no reliable D call. The CDR3 sequence is 13 residues long. V gave up 0 bases and J gave up 6 bases, with 9 bases separating them. Germline V gene data show CDR1 as SGHRS and CDR2 as YFSETQ. CDR3 residues: CASSLGWTDGYTF. CDR3 nucleotides: TGCGCCAGCAGCTTGGGATGGACCGATGGCTACACCTTC.

At least ten counts were recorded for this clonotype. The chain couples TRBV20-1 to TRBJ1-4, with no clear D. CDR3 length: 13 amino acids. Germline CDR1 reads DFQATT; CDR2 reads SNEGSKA (reference sequence). Trimming removed 6 bases at V and 7 bases at J, with 15 bases between. This chain's CDR3 is CSATRDSGEKLFF. The CDR3 DNA reads TGCAGTGCAACCAGAGACTCGGGTGAAAAACTGTTTTTT.

V gene TRBV15 combines with J gene TRBJ2-1; no clear D gene. The CDR3 spans 15 residues. Between the trimmed V and J ends, which lost 5 bases and 6 bases, there was a span of 17 bases. CDR1 is LNHNV and CDR2 is YYDKDF in the germline V gene (reference sequence). This chain's CDR3 is CATSPNPFDRNEQFF. The CDR3, as DNA: TGTGCCACCAGCCCTAACCCTTTTGACCGCAATGAGCAGTTCTTC.

This clonotype was observed a handful of times. The rearrangement joins TRBV20-1 to TRBJ2-7, with a tentative D call TRBD1 (5 bases). Germline V lookup: CDR1 DFQATT, CDR2 SNEGSKA (reference sequence). The CDR3 has 13 amino acids. V was trimmed by 2 bases and J by 2 bases, leaving 10 bases between them. CDR3 protein: CSARSQVTYEQYF. The CDR3 bases are TGCAGTGCTAGATCACAGGTAACCTACGAGCAGTACTTC.

The CDR3 sequence is CSARAVGDSLNEKLFF. Written as DNA, the CDR3 is TGCAGTGCTAGAGCGGTTGGAGACAGCCTAAATGAAAAACTGTTTTTT. V and J are TRBV20-1 and TRBJ1-4; D perhaps matches TRBD1 (5 bases). The CDR3 extends over 16 amino acids. Germline V gene lookup returns CDR1 DFQATT and CDR2 SNEGSKA (reference sequence). The V end was cut by 1 base, the J end by 5 bases, with 17 bases between.

This clonotype has only a few counts. The gene calls are TRBV2 and TRBJ2-1, with D tentatively TRBD2 (6 bases). The V gene's germline CDR1 is SNHLY and CDR2 FYNNEI. V was shortened by 8 bases and J by 2 bases, with 13 bases between the two germline ends. The CDR3 consists of 14 residues. CDR3 protein: CASPGTYTYNEQFF. Here the CDR3 DNA reads TGTGCCAGCCCCGGGACTTACACCTACAATGAGCAGTTCTTC.

The chain combines TRBV11-2 with TRBJ1-2; a possible D gene is TRBD1 (6 bases). In germline, CDR1 is SGHAT, CDR2 FQNNGV. The CDR3 totals 14 residues. The ends were cut back, 5 bases at V and 4 bases at J, with 14 bases in the middle. CDR3: CASSVEGGAYGYTF. As DNA, the CDR3 is TGTGCCAGCAGCGTTGAGGGGGGCGCCTATGGCTACACCTTC.

This clonotype was counted many times. This chain joins TRBV11-2 and TRBJ1-1; a weak D match, TRBD1 (5 bases). The germline V and J ends were trimmed by 5 bases and 2 bases, with 18 bases remaining between them. The CDR3 covers 16 residues. Germline lookup yields CDR1 SGHAT and CDR2 FQNNGV. The CDR3 sequence is CASSPPGTHINTEAFF. The CDR3 nucleotides read TGTGCCAGCAGCCCCCCGGGGACCCACATAAACACTGAAGCTTTCTTT.

Many counts were recorded for this clonotype. The V call is TRBV18, the J call TRBJ1-4; D unresolved. Germline values: CDR1 KGHSH, CDR2 LQKENI. Trimming pared 0 bases from V and 0 bases from J, leaving 8 bases between. The CDR3 is 16 amino acids. The CDR3 protein is CASSPPSQPTNEKLFF. The CDR3 DNA reads as TGTGCCAGCTCACCACCGTCCCAACCAACTAATGAAAAACTGTTTTTT. Complete variable domain (other parts from reference TRBV18 and TRBJ1-4): NAGVMQNPRHLVRRRGQEARLRCSPMKGHSHVYWYRQLPEEGLKFMVYLQKENIIDESGMPKERFSAEFPKEGPSILRIQQVVRGDSAAYFCASSPPSQPTNEKLFFGSGTQLSVL.

This clonotype has just a few counts. V and J are TRBV28 and TRBJ1-1; D not resolved. The CDR3 has 12 amino acids. Trimming shortened V by 5 bases and J by 3 bases, and 7 bases separated the two germline ends. CDR1 is MDHEN and CDR2 is SYDVKM in the germline V gene. The CDR3 sequence: CASSLTDTEAFF. The CDR3 nucleotides read TGTGCCAGCAGTCTGACGGACACTGAAGCTTTCTTT.

In its sample, this clonotype was seen a few times. The V call is TRBV25-1, the J call TRBJ1-5, with TRBD1 as a possible D gene (6 bases). The CDR3 runs to 14 residues. Trimming left V 5 bases short and J 3 bases short, with 11 bases between. The V gene's germline CDR1 is MGHDK and CDR2 SYGVNS. The CDR3 loop is CASSWGQNNQPQHF. CDR3 DNA sequence: TGTGCCAGCAGTTGGGGACAAAACAATCAGCCCCAGCATTTT.

This clonotype was observed many times. The genes are TRBV20-1 and TRBJ2-2; TRBD2 aligns across 14 bases. The CDR3 runs to 18 residues. Germline V CDR1 and CDR2: DFQATT, SNEGSKA (reference sequence). V lost 4 bases, J lost 4 bases, and 11 bases stayed unmatched. CDR3 protein: CSATAGTSGSYGTGELFF. The CDR3 DNA is TGCAGTGCTACCGCCGGGACTAGCGGGAGTTACGGCACCGGGGAGCTGTTTTTT.

The rearrangement uses TRBV6-1 and TRBJ2-3; the match to TRBD2 covers 13 bases. CDR1 and CDR2 from the germline V gene are MNHNS and SASEGT. The CDR3 has 20 amino acids. Trimming took 4 bases from V and 1 from J; bases not matched to a gene: 14. The chain's CDR3 is CASSAPLLAGGPLGTDTQYF. The CDR3 coding sequence is TGTGCCAGCAGTGCGCCCTTACTAGCGGGGGGGCCTTTAGGCACAGATACGCAGTATTTT.